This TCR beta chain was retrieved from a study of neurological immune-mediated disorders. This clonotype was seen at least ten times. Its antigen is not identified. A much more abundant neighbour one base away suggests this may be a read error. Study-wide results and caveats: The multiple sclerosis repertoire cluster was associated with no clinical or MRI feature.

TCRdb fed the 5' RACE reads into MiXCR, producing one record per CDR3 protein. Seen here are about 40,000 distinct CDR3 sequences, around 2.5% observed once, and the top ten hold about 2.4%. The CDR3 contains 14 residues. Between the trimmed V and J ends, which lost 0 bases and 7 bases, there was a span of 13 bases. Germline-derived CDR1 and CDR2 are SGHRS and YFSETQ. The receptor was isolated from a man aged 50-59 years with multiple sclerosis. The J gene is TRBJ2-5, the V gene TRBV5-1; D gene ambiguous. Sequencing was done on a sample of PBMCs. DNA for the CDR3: TGCGCCAGCAGCTTGGAATCCAGAGAAGGGACCCAGTACTTC. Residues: CASSLESREGTQYF.